The TCR beta chain under discussion was sequenced for a study of cytomegalovirus exposure and HLA in healthy donors. Study-wide context: The use of the same platform for the 95 to 150 validation repertoires and the roughly 700 first-cohort repertoires was reported by a later analysis. Study observations and caveats: Cytomegalovirus status was reportedly diagnosed by the classifier with high specificity and sensitivity. The authors listed 164 TCR beta chains as cytomegalovirus-associated.

The table came from immunoSEQ multiplex PCR; TCRdb's copy has only in-frame clones and leaves some out. Of some 130,000 clones in the sample, 70% to 85% were seen once. The approximately 120-subject validation cohort, separate from the approximately 640-subject first cohort, included the donors. Notes on this clone: Its specificity is not known.

The germline V gene encodes CDR1 SGHTA and CDR2 FQGTGA. The V gene lost 3 bases and the J gene lost 1 base, with 10 bases spanning the gap. The CDR3 consists of 15 residues. This sequence was found in a man aged 25-45 years in good health and CMV-seropositive. This chain joins TRBV7-3 and TRBJ2-1; maybe TRBD2 (5 bases). The sample consisted of PBMCs. As DNA, the CDR3 is TGTGCCAGCAGCTTGAGGGCGGAGTCCTACAATGAGCAGTTCTTC. Encoded protein: CASSLRAESYNEQFF. The full variable domain, with the rest looked up from reference TRBV7-3 and TRBJ2-1, is GAGVSQTPSNKVTEKGKYVELRCDPISGHTALYWYRQSLGQGPEFLIYFQGTGAADDSGLPNDRFFAVRPEGSVSTLKIQRTERGDSAVYLCASSLRAESYNEQFFGPGTRLTVL.